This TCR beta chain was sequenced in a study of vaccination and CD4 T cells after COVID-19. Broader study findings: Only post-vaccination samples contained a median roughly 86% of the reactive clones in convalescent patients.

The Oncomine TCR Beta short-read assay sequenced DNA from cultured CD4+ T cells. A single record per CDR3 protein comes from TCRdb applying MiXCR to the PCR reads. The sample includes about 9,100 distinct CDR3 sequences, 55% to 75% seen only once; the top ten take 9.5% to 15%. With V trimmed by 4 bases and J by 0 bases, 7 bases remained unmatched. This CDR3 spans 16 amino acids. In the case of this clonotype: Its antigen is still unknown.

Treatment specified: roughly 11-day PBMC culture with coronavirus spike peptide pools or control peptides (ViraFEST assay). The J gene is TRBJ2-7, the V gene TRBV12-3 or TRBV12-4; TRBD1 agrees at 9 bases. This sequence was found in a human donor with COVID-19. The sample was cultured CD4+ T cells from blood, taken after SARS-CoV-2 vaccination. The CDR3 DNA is TGTGCCAGCAGTTCATACGGACAGGGGTCCTCCTACGAGCAGTACTTC. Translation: CASSSYGQGSSYEQYF.